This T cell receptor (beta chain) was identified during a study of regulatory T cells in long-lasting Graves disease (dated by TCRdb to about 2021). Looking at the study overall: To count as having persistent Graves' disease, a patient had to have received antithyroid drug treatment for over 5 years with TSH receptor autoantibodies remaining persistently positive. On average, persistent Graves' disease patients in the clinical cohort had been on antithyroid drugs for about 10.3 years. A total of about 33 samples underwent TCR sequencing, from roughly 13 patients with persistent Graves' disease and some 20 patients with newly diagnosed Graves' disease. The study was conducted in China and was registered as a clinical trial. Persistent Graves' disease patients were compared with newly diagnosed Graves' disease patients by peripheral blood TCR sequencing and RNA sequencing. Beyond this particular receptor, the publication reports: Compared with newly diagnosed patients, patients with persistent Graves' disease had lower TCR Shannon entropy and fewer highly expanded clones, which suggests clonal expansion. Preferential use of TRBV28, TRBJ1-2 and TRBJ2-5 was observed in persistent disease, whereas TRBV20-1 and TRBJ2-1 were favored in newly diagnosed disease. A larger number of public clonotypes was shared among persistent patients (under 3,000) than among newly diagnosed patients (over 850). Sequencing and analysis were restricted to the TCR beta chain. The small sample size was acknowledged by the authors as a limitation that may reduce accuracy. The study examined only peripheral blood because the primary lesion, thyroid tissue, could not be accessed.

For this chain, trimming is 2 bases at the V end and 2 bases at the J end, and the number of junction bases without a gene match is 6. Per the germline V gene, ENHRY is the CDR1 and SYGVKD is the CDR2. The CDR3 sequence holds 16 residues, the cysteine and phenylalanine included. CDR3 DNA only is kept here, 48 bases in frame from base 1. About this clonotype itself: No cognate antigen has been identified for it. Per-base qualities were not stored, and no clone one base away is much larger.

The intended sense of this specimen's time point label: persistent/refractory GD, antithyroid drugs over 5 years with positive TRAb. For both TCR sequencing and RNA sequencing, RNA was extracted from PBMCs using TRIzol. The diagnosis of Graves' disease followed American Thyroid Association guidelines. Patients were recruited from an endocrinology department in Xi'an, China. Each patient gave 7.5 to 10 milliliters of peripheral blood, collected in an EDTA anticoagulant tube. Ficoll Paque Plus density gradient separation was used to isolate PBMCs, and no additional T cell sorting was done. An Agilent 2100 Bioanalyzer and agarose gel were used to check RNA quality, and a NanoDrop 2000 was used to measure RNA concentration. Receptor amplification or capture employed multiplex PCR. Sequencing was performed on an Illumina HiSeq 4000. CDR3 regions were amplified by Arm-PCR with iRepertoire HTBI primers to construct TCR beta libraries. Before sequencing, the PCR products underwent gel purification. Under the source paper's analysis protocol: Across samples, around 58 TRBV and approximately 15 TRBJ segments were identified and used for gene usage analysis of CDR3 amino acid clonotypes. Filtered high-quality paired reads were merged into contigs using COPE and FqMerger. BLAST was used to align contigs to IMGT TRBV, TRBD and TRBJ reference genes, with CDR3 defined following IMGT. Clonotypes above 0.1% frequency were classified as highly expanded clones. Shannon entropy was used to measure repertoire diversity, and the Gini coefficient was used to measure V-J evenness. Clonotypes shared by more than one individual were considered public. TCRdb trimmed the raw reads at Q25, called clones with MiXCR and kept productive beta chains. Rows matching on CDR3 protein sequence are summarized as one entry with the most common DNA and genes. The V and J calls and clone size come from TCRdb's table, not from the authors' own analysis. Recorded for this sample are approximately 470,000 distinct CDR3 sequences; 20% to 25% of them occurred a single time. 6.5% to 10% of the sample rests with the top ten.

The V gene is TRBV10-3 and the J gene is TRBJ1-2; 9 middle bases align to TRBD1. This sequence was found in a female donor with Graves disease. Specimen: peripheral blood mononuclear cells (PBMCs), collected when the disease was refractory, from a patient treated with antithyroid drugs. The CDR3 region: CAISEKGGQGNYGYTF. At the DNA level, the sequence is TGTGCCATCAGTGAGAAGGGTGGACAGGGGAACTATGGCTACACCTTC.